This T cell receptor beta chain was identified during a study of T cell repertoires in cytomegalovirus infection (dated by TCRdb to between 2019 and 2020). Broadly, across the study: Peptide stimulations targeted recently identified HLA-C-restricted CMV epitopes, whose presentation resists viral immunomodulation, together with well-studied HLA-B-restricted epitopes. The HLA type of each donor mattered for the analysis, because public TCR beta signatures pointed to carriage of CMV infection along with the matching HLA type. What the authors observed across the whole study: The ex vivo response was dominated by HLA-C-restricted CMV-specific TCR beta clonotypes, and the single most frequent clonotype in two of eight donors was supplied by these HLA-C-restricted clonotypes. In both this cohort and an independent cohort of some 350 donors, the cumulative frequency of public TCR beta family members distinguished carriers of CMV infection plus the relevant HLA type.

V is cut back by 2 bases and J by 5 bases, with 6 bases in the junction unmatched. The CDR3 has 14 amino acids, counting the end cysteine and phenylalanine. CDR3 DNA is the only sequence kept; it has 42 bases, read in frame from the first base. The germline V gene specifies SGHTA as CDR1 and FQGNSA as CDR2. The intended sense of this specimen's treatment or condition label: in vitro stimulation with specific CMV peptide epitopes to enrich CMV-specific T cells. The sample was run on an Illumina HiSeq 1500. TCRdb applied fastp at Q25 and MiXCR to the public reads, then kept only in-frame beta chains. Identical CDR3 proteins give one entry, which carries the most common genes and DNA. The sample table contains hundreds of thousands of distinct CDR3 sequences; only one count was recorded for approximately 40% of them. Of the sample, around 44% falls within the top ten clones. Points on this clonotype: Its cognate antigen has yet to be identified. The record has no base qualities; no much larger clone is one base away.

The source was cultured PBMCs, collected from culture after CMV antigen stimulation. Rearrangement joined TRBV7-2 to TRBJ2-7; 7 bases in the junction line up with TRBD1. The source is a human donor in good health (CMV status not recorded). Some clones in this sample may be carry-over from other donors' samples. The DNA sequence is TGTGCCAGCAGCTTAACAGGGGCAGAGGACGAGCAGTACTTC. This codes for CASSLTGAEDEQYF. The full variable domain, with segments outside the CDR3 supplied by the reference TRBV7-2 and TRBJ2-7 proteins, appears as GAGVSQSPSNKVTEKGKDVELRCDPISGHTALYWYRQSLGQGLEFLIYFQGNSAPDKSGLPSDRFSAERTGGSVSTLTIQRTQQEDSAVYLCASSLTGAEDEQYFGPGTRLTVT.